These T cell receptor beta chains were read from a single sample in a study of cytomegalovirus exposure and HLA in healthy donors. Sequenced by immunoSEQ multiplex PCR; TCRdb stores in-frame clones only, minus some. The table lists tens of thousands of clones, with 3.6% in the top ten. Sequences were obtained from PBMCs. The receptors originated from a young woman in good health and CMV-seronegative. CDR3s include the opening cysteine and the closing phenylalanine or tryptophan. A D gene is named only where the DNA matches it firmly.

V gene: TRBV29-1; D gene: .; J gene: TRBJ1-1; CDR3 protein: CSVLARSETTGNTEAFF; CDR3 DNA: TGCAGCGTTCTCGCACGAAGTGAAACGACGGGGAACACTGAAGCTTTCTTT
V gene: TRBV29-1; D gene: TRBD1; J gene: TRBJ1-1; CDR3 protein: CSVVRGVTEAFF; CDR3 DNA: TGCAGCGTGGTCAGGGGGGTAACTGAAGCTTTCTTT
V gene: TRBV2; D gene: TRBD1; J gene: TRBJ1-2; CDR3 protein: CASILQGDLGYGYTF; CDR3 DNA: TGTGCCAGCATTCTTCAGGGGGATCTGGGGTACGGCTACACCTTC
V gene: TRBV28; D gene: .; J gene: TRBJ2-7; CDR3 protein: CASRSYAYEQYF; CDR3 DNA: TGTGCCAGCCGGAGTTATGCCTACGAGCAGTACTTC
V gene: TRBV25-1; D gene: .; J gene: TRBJ1-1; CDR3 protein: CASEQGTEAFF; CDR3 DNA: TGTGCCAGCGAACAGGGCACTGAAGCTTTCTTT
V gene: TRBV2; D gene: TRBD2; J gene: TRBJ2-3; CDR3 protein: CASIPPGGAEDTQYF; CDR3 DNA: TGTGCCAGCATTCCCCCCGGGGGGGCCGAAGATACGCAGTATTTT
V gene: TRBV7-9; D gene: TRBD1; J gene: TRBJ2-7; CDR3 protein: CASSFHRQGHRYEQYF; CDR3 DNA: TGTGCCAGCAGCTTCCACCGACAGGGGCACCGCTACGAGCAGTACTTC
V gene: TRBV2; D gene: .; J gene: TRBJ2-3; CDR3 protein: CASSKTTTSTDTQYF; CDR3 DNA: TGTGCCAGCAGTAAGACTACGACTAGCACAGATACGCAGTATTTT
V gene: TRBV4-1; D gene: .; J gene: TRBJ2-1; CDR3 protein: CASSPQGSSGDEQFF; CDR3 DNA: TGCGCCAGCAGCCCCCAGGGTAGCTCTGGGGATGAGCAGTTCTTC
V gene: TRBV5-1; D gene: TRBD1; J gene: TRBJ2-3; CDR3 protein: CASSSGQGSADTQYF; CDR3 DNA: TGCGCCAGCAGCTCGGGACAGGGGTCGGCAGATACGCAGTATTTT
V gene: TRBV29-1; D gene: TRBD2; J gene: TRBJ2-3; CDR3 protein: CSVGSSGSADTQYF; CDR3 DNA: TGCAGCGTCGGGTCTAGCGGGAGTGCAGATACGCAGTATTTT
V gene: TRBV6-1; D gene: .; J gene: TRBJ1-2; CDR3 protein: CASSGTLQGSDYGYTF; CDR3 DNA: TGTGCCAGCAGTGGAACACTACAGGGATCTGACTATGGCTACACCTTC
V gene: TRBV28; D gene: .; J gene: TRBJ1-1; CDR3 protein: CASRLRTNIRGNTEAFF; CDR3 DNA: TGTGCCAGCAGACTTAGAACTAATATCCGGGGGAACACTGAAGCTTTCTTT
V gene: TRBV6-5; D gene: .; J gene: TRBJ1-1; CDR3 protein: CASSEQGKGAFF; CDR3 DNA: TGTGCCAGCAGCGAACAGGGAAAGGGCGCTTTCTTT
V gene: TRBV2; D gene: TRBD1; J gene: TRBJ1-2; CDR3 protein: CASSERTGKGYTF; CDR3 DNA: TGTGCCAGCAGTGAGAGGACAGGGAAGGGCTACACCTTC
V gene: TRBV6-5; D gene: .; J gene: TRBJ1-2; CDR3 protein: CASSYSIGRGYTF; CDR3 DNA: TGTGCCAGCAGTTACTCGATCGGGAGAGGCTACACCTTC
V gene: TRBV25-1; D gene: TRBD1; J gene: TRBJ1-3; CDR3 protein: CASSARQGGNTIYF; CDR3 DNA: TGTGCCAGCAGTGCCCGACAGGGGGGGAACACCATATATTTT
V gene: TRBV6-5; D gene: .; J gene: TRBJ1-1; CDR3 protein: CASSYSMGRSNTEAFF; CDR3 DNA: TGTGCCAGCAGTTACTCGATGGGCAGGTCGAACACTGAAGCTTTCTTT
V gene: TRBV30; D gene: TRBD2; J gene: TRBJ2-5; CDR3 protein: CAWIPRWEGEETQYF; CDR3 DNA: TGTGCCTGGATCCCCCGGTGGGAGGGAGAAGAGACCCAGTACTTC
V gene: TRBV19; D gene: TRBD1; J gene: TRBJ2-7; CDR3 protein: CASSDRGRSYEQYF; CDR3 DNA: TGTGCCAGTAGTGACAGGGGTCGTTCCTACGAGCAGTACTTC
V gene: TRBV18; D gene: .; J gene: TRBJ1-1; CDR3 protein: CASSPDSGLMNTEAFF; CDR3 DNA: TGTGCCAGCTCACCAGACAGTGGACTAATGAACACTGAAGCTTTCTTT
V gene: TRBV6-6; D gene: .; J gene: TRBJ1-1; CDR3 protein: CASSAGSEAFF; CDR3 DNA: TGTGCCAGCAGCGCGGGGTCTGAAGCTTTCTTT
V gene: TRBV19; D gene: TRBD2; J gene: TRBJ2-3; CDR3 protein: CASSRSGKTDTQYF; CDR3 DNA: TGTGCCAGTAGCCGTAGCGGGAAAACAGATACGCAGTATTTT
V gene: TRBV6-1; D gene: TRBD1; J gene: TRBJ1-2; CDR3 protein: CASIRDSYGYTF; CDR3 DNA: TGTGCCAGCATTAGGGACAGCTATGGCTACACCTTC
V gene: TRBV19; D gene: .; J gene: TRBJ2-7; CDR3 protein: CASSSASFSYEQYF; CDR3 DNA: TGTGCCAGTAGTAGCGCAAGCTTCTCCTACGAGCAGTACTTC